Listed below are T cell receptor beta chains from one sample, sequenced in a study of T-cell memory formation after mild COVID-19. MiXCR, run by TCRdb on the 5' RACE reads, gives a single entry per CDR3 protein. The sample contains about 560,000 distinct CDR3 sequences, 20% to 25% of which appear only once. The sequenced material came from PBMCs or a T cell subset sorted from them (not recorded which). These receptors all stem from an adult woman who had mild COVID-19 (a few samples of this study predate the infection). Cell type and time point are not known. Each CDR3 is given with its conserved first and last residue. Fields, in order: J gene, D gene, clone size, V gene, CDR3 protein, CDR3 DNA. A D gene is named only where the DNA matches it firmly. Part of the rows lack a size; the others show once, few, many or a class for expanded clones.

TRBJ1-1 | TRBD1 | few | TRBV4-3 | CASSQGRGLTEAFF | TGCGCCAGCAGCCAAGGGAGGGGGCTAACTGAAGCTTTCTTT
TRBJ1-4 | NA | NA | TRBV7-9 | CASSLASGILFF | TGTGCCAGCAGCTTAGCGTCAGGGATTCTGTTTTTT
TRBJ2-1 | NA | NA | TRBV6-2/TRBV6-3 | CASREPSYNEQFF | TGTGCCAGTCGGGAGCCCTCCTACAATGAGCAGTTCTTC
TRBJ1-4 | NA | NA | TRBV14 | CASSQDWAGGGINEKLFF | TGTGCCAGCAGCCAAGATTGGGCAGGCGGGGGTATAAATGAAAAACTGTTTTTT
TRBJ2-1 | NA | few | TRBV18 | CASSPASIRRNEQFF | TGTGCCAGCTCCCCTGCTAGTATCCGTCGCAATGAGCAGTTCTTC
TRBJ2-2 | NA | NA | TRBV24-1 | CATSFQGTGELFF | TGTGCCACCAGTTTTCAAGGGACCGGGGAGCTGTTTTTT
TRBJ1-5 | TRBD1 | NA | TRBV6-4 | CASKRPGGGSSGNQPQHF | TGTGCCAGCAAAAGACCAGGGGGCGGTTCTAGCGGCAATCAGCCCCAGCATTTT
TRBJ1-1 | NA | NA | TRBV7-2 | CASTRWGRDTEAFF | TGTGCCAGCACCCGATGGGGGAGGGACACTGAAGCTTTCTTT
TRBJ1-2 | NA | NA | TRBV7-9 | CASSLDERGYTF | TGTGCCAGCAGCTTAGACGAGCGGGGCTACACCTTC
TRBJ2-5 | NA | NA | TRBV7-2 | CASSSWGTAQETQYF | TGTGCCAGCAGCTCCTGGGGGACGGCCCAAGAGACCCAGTACTTC
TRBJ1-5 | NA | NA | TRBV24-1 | CATSDDRERKAQHF | TGTGCCACCAGTGATGATCGAGAACGCAAGGCCCAGCATTTT
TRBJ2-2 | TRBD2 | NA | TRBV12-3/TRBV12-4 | CASSLTSGTTYTGELFF | TGTGCCAGCAGTTTAACTTCCGGGACTACCTACACCGGGGAGCTGTTTTTT
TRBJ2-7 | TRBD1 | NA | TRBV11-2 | CASSWPTGSSYEQYF | TGTGCCAGCAGCTGGCCGACAGGGAGCTCCTACGAGCAGTACTTC
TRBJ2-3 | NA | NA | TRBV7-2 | CASSLSDLPTDTQYF | TGTGCCAGCAGCTTATCGGACCTTCCCACAGATACGCAGTATTTT
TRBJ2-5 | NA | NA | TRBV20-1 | CSARDPVKETQYF | TGCAGTGCTAGAGATCCAGTAAAGGAGACCCAGTACTTC
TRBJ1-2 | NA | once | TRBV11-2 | CASSFGQLLSRGYTF | TGTGCCAGCAGTTTTGGACAGCTTCTATCTAGGGGCTACACCTTC
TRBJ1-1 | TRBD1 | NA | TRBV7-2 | CASSLVGQGVEAFF | TGTGCCAGCAGCTTAGTAGGACAGGGGGTTGAAGCTTTCTTT
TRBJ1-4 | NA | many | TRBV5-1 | CASSLPAGLTSEKLFF | TGCGCCAGCAGCTTGCCCGCGGGACTGACTTCGGAAAAACTGTTTTTT
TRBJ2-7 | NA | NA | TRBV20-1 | CSARDRRSPYEQYF | TGCAGTGCTAGAGATAGGCGATCCCCCTACGAGCAGTACTTC
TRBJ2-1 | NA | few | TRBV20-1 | CSARDEERVYNEQFF | TGCAGTGCTAGAGATGAGGAGCGGGTATACAATGAGCAGTTCTTC
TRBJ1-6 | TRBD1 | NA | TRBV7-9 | CASSLGDRVYSPLHF | TGTGCCAGCAGCTTAGGGGACAGGGTTTATTCACCCCTCCACTTT
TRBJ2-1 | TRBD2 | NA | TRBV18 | CASSPPSTSGGMEQFF | TGTGCCAGCTCACCACCTTCGACTAGCGGGGGTATGGAGCAGTTCTTC